A single sample gave rise to the 12 T cell receptor beta chains below, sequenced in a study of T cell changes during pregnancy in multiple sclerosis. Using immunoSEQ multiplex PCR, the repertoire was profiled, and TCRdb retains in-frame clones only, with some absent. The profile covers over 50,000 clones, with about nine tenths appearing a single time and around 0.85% taken by the ten largest. The sample here was peripheral blood, taken in the first trimester of pregnancy. The receptors were sampled from a female donor in good health, enrolled as a control in a pregnancy study.

This clone has only one observation. This chain links TRBV6-6 with TRBJ1-2; possible D gene TRBD1, 5 bases. The V gene lost 5 bases and the J gene lost 4 bases, with 14 bases spanning the gap. CDR1 is MNHNY and CDR2 is SVGAGI in the germline V gene (reference sequence). This CDR3 is built from 14 residues. The CDR3 protein is CASSLTTRGYGYTF. The CDR3 DNA reads TGTGCCAGCAGTCTCACAACAAGGGGCTATGGCTACACCTTC.

The rearrangement uses TRBV5-1 and TRBJ1-1, with 9 bases that match TRBD1. Germline CDR1 reads SGHRS; CDR2 reads YFSETQ. The trim removed 3 bases at V and 7 bases at J, leaving 7 bases unmatched. CDR3 length: 14 residues. CDR3 loop: CASSSTGGRIEAFF. CDR3 bases: TGCGCCAGCAGCTCCACAGGGGGCCGGATTGAAGCTTTCTTT.

J is TRBJ2-5 and V is TRBV4-3, with D unresolved. V lost 1 base and J lost 4, with 10 bases in between. The CDR3 contains 14 residues. Per germline, CDR1 LGHNA and CDR2 YSLEER. The CDR3 sequence is CASSQARSVETQYF. CDR3 DNA sequence: TGCGCCAGCAGCCAAGCTAGAAGCGTAGAGACCCAGTACTTC.

CDR3 protein: CASSYGTRDSPLHF. As DNA, the CDR3 is TGTGCCAGCAGCTACGGGACTCGGGATTCACCCCTCCACTTT. The rearrangement joins TRBV7-9 to TRBJ1-6; possible D gene TRBD1, 5 bases. Trimming shortened V by 4 bases and J by 8 bases, and 12 bases separated the two germline ends. CDR3 length: 14 amino acids. CDR1 and CDR2 from the germline V gene are SEHNR and FQNEAQ (reference sequence).

The rearrangement uses TRBV19 and TRBJ1-4; D might be TRBD1 (6 bases). The CDR3 is 13 residues long. Germline V gene sequence: CDR1 LNHDA, CDR2 SQIVND (reference sequence). V was clipped by 5 bases and J by 4 bases, with 8 bases between them. CDR3 sequence: CASSWTVNEKLFF. The CDR3 DNA is TGTGCCAGTAGTTGGACAGTTAATGAAAAACTGTTTTTT. Together with reference TRBV19 and TRBJ1-4, the CDR3 gives the full variable domain: DGGITQSPKYLFRKEGQNVTLSCEQNLNHDAMYWYRQDPGQGLRLIYYSQIVNDFQKGDIAEGYSVSREKKESFPLTVTSAQKNPTAFYLCASSWTVNEKLFFGSGTQLSVL.

In this sample, this clone turned up a few times. The rearrangement uses TRBV6-5 and TRBJ2-2; TRBD1 matches 9 bases. The CDR3 extends over 16 amino acids. Germline loops: CDR1 MNHEY, CDR2 SVGAGI. V gave up 1 base and J gave up 9 bases; unmatched junction bases: 9. CDR3 in amino acids: CASSYWGQGGIRELFF. For the CDR3, the DNA is TGTGCCAGCAGTTACTGGGGACAGGGTGGCATCCGGGAGCTGTTTTTT.

The V gene is TRBV9, the J gene TRBJ2-7; TRBD1 might be the D (7 bases). Trimming took off 0 bases at V and 7 bases at J, with 17 bases between the two ends. Germline V gene data show CDR1 as SGDLS and CDR2 as YYNGEE. CDR3 length equals 15 residues. The CDR3 loop reads CASSVGAGGGGEQYF. CDR3 sequence (DNA): TGTGCCAGCAGCGTAGGGGCAGGGGGAGGAGGGGAGCAGTACTTC.

For the CDR3, the DNA is TGTGCCAGCAGTGAAACCCCCGGGAAATATGAAGCTTTCTTT. It translates to CASSETPGKYEAFF. The chain combines TRBV6-1 with TRBJ1-1; D ambiguous. The germline V gene has CDR1 MNHNS and CDR2 SASEGT. Trimming took off 2 bases at V and 7 bases at J, with 14 bases between the two ends. The CDR3 sequence is 14 residues long.

J is TRBJ2-1 and V is TRBV29-1, with 7 bases that match TRBD2. The CDR3 is made up of 14 amino acids. CDR1 and CDR2 from the germline V gene are SQVTM and ANQGSEA. Germline trimming cut 4 bases from V and 7 bases from J; bases unmatched to any gene: 10. CDR3 in DNA: TGCAGCGTTGGGCGGAGACTAGCTAGGAATGAGCAGTTCTTC. It specifies CSVGRRLARNEQFF.

The chain couples TRBV7-2 to TRBJ2-5, with D possibly matching TRBD2 (6 bases). CDR3 length: 14 amino acids. V shed 5 bases and J shed 5 bases, with 15 bases lying between them. Germline lookup yields CDR1 SGHTA and CDR2 FQGNSA. CDR3 nucleotides: TGTGCCAGCAGCCCGGGAGTGGGGATGGAGACCCAGTACTTC. Encoded protein: CASSPGVGMETQYF.

The DNA for the CDR3 is TGTGCCAGCAGCTTATCTTTCGTGGCTAGCGGGGGGGATTTGTCCAATGAGCAGTTCTTC. Translating gives CASSLSFVASGGDLSNEQFF. The chain carries TRBV7-3 and TRBJ2-1; the match to TRBD2 covers 12 bases. Germline values: CDR1 SGHTA, CDR2 FQGTGA. This CDR3 contains 20 residues. V gave up 2 bases and J gave up 6 bases; unmatched junction bases: 17.

This clone was counted only a few times. Other DNA sequences in this specimen translate into the identical CDR3. The CDR3 coding sequence is TGTGCTAGTGGTTTAGGGGGTGGGACTGAAGCTTTCTTT. Translated: CASGLGGGTEAFF. The J gene is TRBJ1-1, the V gene TRBV12-5; possible D gene TRBD1, 6 bases. The V gene's germline CDR1 is LGHNT and CDR2 FRNRAP. The V end lost 3 bases, the J end lost 5 bases, and 10 bases lay between the germline ends. The CDR3 consists of 13 residues.